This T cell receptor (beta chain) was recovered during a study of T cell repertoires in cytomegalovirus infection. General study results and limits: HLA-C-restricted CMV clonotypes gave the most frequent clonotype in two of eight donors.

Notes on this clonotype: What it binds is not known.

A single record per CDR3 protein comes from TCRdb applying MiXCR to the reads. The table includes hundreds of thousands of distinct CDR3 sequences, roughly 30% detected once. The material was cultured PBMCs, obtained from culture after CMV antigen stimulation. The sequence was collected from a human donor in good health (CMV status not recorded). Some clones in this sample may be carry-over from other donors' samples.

Here the CDR3 DNA reads TGTGCCAGCAGTGGAGGACCCATCCCAGGCAATGAGCAGTTCTTC. Protein product: CASSGGPIPGNEQFF. The chain combines TRBV6-1 with TRBJ2-1; D is unclear. Germline CDR1 is MNHNS and CDR2 is SASEGT. The CDR3 totals 15 residues. V lost 4 bases and J 6 bases, leaving 16 bases between the germline ends.